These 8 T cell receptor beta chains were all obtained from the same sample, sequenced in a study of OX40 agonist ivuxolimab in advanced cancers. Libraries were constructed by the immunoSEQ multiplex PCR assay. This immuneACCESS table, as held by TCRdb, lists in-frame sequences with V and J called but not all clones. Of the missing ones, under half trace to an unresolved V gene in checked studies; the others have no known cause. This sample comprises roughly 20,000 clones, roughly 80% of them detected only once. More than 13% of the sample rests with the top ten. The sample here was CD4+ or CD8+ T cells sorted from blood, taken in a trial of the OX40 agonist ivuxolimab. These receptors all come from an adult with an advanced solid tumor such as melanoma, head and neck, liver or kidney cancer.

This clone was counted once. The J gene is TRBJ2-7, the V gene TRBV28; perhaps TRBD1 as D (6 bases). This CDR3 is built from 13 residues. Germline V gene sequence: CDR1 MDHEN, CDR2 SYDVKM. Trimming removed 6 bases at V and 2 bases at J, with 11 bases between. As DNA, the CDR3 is TGTGCCAGCAGGCCGGGACAAACCTACGAGCAGTACTTC. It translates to CASRPGQTYEQYF. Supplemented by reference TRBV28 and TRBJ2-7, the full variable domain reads DVKVTQSSRYLVKRTGEKVFLECVQDMDHENMFWYRQDPGLGLRLIYFSYDVKMKEKGDIPEGYSVSREKKERFSLILESASTNQTSMYLCASRPGQTYEQYFGPGTRLTVT.

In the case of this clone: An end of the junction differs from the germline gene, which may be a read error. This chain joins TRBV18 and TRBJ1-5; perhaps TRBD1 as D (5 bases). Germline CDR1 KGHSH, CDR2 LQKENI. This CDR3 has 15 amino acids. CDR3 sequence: CASPPPGEGNQPQHF. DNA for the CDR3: TGTGCCAGCCCACCACCGGGGGAAGGCAATCAGCCCCAGCATTTT.

CDR3 coding DNA: TGTGCCAGTAGCTCGTTTTCGGCTAGCGGGAGAGGTAACACCGGGGAGCTGTTTTTT. Translation: CASSSFSASGRGNTGELFF. This rearrangement joins TRBV19 to TRBJ2-2, with TRBD2 matching 10 bases. V shed 6 bases and J 2 bases; nucleotides not matched to a gene: 15. This CDR3 region has 19 residues. Germline CDR1 reads LNHDA; CDR2 reads SQIVND (reference sequence). Using reference TRBV19 and TRBJ2-2 for the parts outside the CDR3, the full variable domain is DGGITQSPKYLFRKEGQNVTLSCEQNLNHDAMYWYRQDPGQGLRLIYYSQIVNDFQKGDIAEGYSVSREKKESFPLTVTSAQKNPTAFYLCASSSFSASGRGNTGELFFGEGSRLTVL.

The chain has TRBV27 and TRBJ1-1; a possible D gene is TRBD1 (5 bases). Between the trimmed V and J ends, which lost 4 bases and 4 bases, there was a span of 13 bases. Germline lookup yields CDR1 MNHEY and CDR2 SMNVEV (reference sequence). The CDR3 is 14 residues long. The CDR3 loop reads CASSSQGRLTEAFF. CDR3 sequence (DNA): TGTGCCAGCAGTTCCCAGGGACGCCTCACTGAAGCTTTCTTT.

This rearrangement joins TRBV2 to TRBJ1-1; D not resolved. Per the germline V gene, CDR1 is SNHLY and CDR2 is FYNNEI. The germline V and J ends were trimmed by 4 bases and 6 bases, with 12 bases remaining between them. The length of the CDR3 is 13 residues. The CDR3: CASSVGGTPEAFF. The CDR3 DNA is TGTGCCAGCAGTGTTGGCGGCACGCCTGAAGCTTTCTTT.

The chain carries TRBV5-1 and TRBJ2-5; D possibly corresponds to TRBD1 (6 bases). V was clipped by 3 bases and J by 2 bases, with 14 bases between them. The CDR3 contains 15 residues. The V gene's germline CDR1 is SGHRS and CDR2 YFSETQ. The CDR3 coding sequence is TGCGCCAGCAGCTCAGGAAACAGGGTGCAAGAGACCCAGTACTTC. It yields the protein CASSSGNRVQETQYF.

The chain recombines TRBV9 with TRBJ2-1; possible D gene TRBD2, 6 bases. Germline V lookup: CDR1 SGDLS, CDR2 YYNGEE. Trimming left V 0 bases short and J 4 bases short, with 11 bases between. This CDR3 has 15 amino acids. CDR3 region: CASSVGGMPYNEQFF. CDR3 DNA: TGTGCCAGCAGCGTAGGCGGGATGCCTTACAATGAGCAGTTCTTC.

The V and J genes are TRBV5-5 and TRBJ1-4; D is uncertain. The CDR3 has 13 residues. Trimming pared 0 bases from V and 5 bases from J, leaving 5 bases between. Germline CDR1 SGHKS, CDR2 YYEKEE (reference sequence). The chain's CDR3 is CASSLAPNEKLFF. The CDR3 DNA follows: TGTGCCAGCAGCTTGGCCCCGAATGAAAAACTGTTTTTT.